The clone carrying this TCR beta chain was picked up many times. Its antigen remains unidentified. This entry belongs to a study of Graves' ophthalmopathy and Graves' hyperthyroidism. Study-wide results and caveats: The authors also found most expanded thyroid clonotypes above 0.001 frequency in blood. Ophthalmopathy progression was predicted by the model at less than 71% sensitivity and less than 80% specificity.

Scientists amplified the TCR beta CDR3 regions from RNA transcripts. First-round RT-PCR used HTBI primers; second-round multiplex PCR followed. TCRdb re-derived calls from the multiplex PCR reads in MiXCR, one entry per CDR3 protein. The sample holds about 480,000 distinct CDR3 sequences, approximately 14% seen once. The CDR3 has 15 residues. Germline loops: CDR1 SGHTA, CDR2 FQGNSA. After removal of 0 bases from V and 3 bases from J, the junction contained 4 bases not matched to a gene. Orbital computed tomography, thyroid ultrasound, TRAb, serum thyroxine and clinical symptoms formed the basis of diagnosis.

V gene TRBV7-2 combines with J gene TRBJ2-7, with 8 positions matching TRBD2. Input material: blood. The receptor was derived from a woman in her twenties or thirties with Graves' ophthalmopathy. For the CDR3, the DNA is TGTGCCAGCAGCTTAGCGCTCGGGGGGGGCTACGAGCAGTACTTC. Translation: CASSLALGGGYEQYF.